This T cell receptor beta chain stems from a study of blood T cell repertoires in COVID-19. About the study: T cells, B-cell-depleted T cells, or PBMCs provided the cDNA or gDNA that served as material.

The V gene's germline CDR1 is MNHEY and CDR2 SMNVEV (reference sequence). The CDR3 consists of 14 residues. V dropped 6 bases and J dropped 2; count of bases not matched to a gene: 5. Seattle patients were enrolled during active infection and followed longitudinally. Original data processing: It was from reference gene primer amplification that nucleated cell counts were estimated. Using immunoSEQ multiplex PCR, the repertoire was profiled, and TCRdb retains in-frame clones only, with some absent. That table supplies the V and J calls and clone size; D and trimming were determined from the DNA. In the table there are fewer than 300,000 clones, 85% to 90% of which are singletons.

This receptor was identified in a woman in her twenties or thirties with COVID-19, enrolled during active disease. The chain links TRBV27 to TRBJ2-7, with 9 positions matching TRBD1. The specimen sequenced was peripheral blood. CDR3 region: CASSDRGGAYEQYF. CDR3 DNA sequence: TGTGCCAGCAGCGACAGGGGGGGTGCCTACGAGCAGTACTTC.